This T cell receptor beta chain was documented in a study of shared clonotypes between healthy human individuals. V dropped 3 bases and J dropped 0 bases, with 17 bases sitting between them. From germline, CDR1 is MDHEN and CDR2 SYDVKM. The CDR3 has 17 amino acids. Assay used: immunoSEQ multiplex PCR; TCRdb lists only in-frame clones, some missing. Here the sample spans about 480,000 clones, roughly 85% being singletons. The receptor's source is a woman in her thirties or forties in good health. Some clones in this sample may be carry-over from other donors' samples. Sequenced: PBMCs. The V call is TRBV28, the J call TRBJ1-2; tentative D call: TRBD1 (6 bases). CDR3: CASSFPGTTLANYGYTF. As DNA, the CDR3 is TGTGCCAGCAGTTTCCCCGGGACAACCTTAGCTAACTATGGCTACACCTTC.